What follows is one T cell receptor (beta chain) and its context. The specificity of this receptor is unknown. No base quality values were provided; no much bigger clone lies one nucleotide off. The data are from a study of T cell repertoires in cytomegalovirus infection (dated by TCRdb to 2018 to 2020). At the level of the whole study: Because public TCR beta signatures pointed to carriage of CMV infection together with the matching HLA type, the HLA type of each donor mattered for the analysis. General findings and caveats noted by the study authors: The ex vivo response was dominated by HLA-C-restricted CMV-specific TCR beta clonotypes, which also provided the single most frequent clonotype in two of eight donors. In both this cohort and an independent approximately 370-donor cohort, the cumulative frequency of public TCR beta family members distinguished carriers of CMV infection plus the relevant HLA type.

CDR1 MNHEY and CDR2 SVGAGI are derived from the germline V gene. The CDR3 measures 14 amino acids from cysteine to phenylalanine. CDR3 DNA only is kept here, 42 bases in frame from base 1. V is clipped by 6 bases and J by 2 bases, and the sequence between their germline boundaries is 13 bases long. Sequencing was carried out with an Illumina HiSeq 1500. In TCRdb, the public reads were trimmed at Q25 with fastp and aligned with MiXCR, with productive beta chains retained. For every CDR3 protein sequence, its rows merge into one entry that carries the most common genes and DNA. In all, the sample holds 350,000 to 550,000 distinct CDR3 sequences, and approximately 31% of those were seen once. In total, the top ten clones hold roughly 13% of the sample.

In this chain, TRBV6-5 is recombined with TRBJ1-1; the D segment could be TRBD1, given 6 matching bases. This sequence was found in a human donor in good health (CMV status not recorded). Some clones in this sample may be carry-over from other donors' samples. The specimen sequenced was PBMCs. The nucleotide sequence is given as TGTGCCAGCAGGCCGGGACATGGAAACACTGAAGCTTTCTTT. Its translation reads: CASRPGHGNTEAFF.